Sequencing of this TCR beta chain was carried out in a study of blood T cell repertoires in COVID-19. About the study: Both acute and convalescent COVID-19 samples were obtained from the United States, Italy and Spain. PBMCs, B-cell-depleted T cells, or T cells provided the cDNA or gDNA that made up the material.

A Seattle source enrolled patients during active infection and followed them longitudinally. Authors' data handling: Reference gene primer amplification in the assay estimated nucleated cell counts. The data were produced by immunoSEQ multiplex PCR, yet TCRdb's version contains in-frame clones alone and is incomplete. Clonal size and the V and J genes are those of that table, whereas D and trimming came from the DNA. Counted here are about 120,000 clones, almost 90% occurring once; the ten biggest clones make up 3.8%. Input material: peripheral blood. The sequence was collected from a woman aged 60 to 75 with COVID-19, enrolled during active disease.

In DNA, the CDR3 is TGTGCCAGCAGCCTAGGACTAGCGGGGAACAACAATGAGCAGTTCTTC. Translation gives CASSLGLAGNNNEQFF. The genes are TRBV3-1 (or the pseudogene TRBV3-2) and TRBJ2-1; 12 nucleotides align to TRBD2. The CDR3 has 16 residues. CDR1 and CDR2 from the germline V gene are LGHDT and YNNKEL (reference sequence). The V and J ends lost 4 bases and 5 bases, in that order; junction bases with no gene match: 6.